This TCR beta chain derives from a study of blood T cell repertoires in COVID-19. In the study overall: There were acute and convalescent COVID-19 samples, and they came from the United States, Italy and Spain. Sources were T cells, B-cell-depleted T cells, or PBMCs; the material itself was cDNA or gDNA.

The V gene lost 3 bases and the J gene lost 10 bases, with 9 bases spanning the gap. This CDR3 spans 11 amino acids. Germline CDR1 reads SNHLY; CDR2 reads FYNNEI. Source study methods: The authors estimated nucleated cell counts from reference gene primer amplification. Assay used: immunoSEQ multiplex PCR; TCRdb lists only in-frame clones, some missing. V and J calls and clone size are those listed in that table; D and trimming were worked out from the DNA. The sample carries roughly 150,000 clones, 70% to 90% recorded once. The rearrangement uses TRBV2 and TRBJ1-1; no definite D call. This receptor was taken from a woman of 80 years or more with acute or convalescent COVID-19. Source material: peripheral blood. CDR3 residues: CASSDFGGAFF. CDR3 in DNA: TGTGCCAGCAGTGACTTCGGAGGAGCTTTCTTT.